Sequencing of this T cell receptor (beta chain) was carried out in a study of CD8 T cells in Susac syndrome. Trimming cost V 3 bases and J 2 bases, with 9 bases left between them. Germline loops: CDR1 DFQATT, CDR2 SNEGSKA (reference sequence). This CDR3 has 13 amino acids. After extraction with the RNeasy kit, 0.5 to 1 ug of the RNA was reverse transcribed using random hexamers. TCRdb fed the immunoSEQ multiplex PCR reads into MiXCR, producing one record per CDR3 protein. This sample carries 140,000 to 150,000 distinct CDR3 sequences, more than 90% of them seen once, and the ten largest clones take less than 0.085%.

The J gene is TRBJ2-3, the V gene TRBV20-1; D gene uncertain. Sequences were obtained from CD4+ T cells from PBMCs. The TCR comes from a human donor with Susac syndrome. CDR3 DNA sequence: TGCAGTGCTAGGTCGCCTAACACAGATACGCAGTATTTT. Translation: CSARSPNTDTQYF.